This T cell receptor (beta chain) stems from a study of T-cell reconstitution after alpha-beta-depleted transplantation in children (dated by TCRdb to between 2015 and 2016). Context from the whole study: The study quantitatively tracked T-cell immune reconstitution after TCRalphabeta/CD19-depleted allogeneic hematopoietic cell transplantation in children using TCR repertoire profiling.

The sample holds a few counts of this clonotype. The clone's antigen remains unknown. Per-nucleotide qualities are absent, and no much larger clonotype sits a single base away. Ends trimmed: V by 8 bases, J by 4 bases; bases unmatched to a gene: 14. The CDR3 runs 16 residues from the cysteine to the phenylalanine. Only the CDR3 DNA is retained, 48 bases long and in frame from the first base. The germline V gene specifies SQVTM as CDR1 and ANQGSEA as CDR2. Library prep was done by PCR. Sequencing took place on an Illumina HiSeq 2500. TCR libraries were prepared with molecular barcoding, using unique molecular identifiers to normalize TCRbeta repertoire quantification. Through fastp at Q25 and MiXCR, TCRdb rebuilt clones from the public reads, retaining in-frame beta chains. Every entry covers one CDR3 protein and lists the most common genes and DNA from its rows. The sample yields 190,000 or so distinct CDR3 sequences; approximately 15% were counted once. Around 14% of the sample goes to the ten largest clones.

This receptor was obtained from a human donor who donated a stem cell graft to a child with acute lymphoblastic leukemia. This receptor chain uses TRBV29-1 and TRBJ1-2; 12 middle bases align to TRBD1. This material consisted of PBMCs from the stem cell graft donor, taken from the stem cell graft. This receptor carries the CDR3 CSTRGTGGDTGYGYTF. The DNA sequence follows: TGCAGCACCCGCGGGACAGGGGGCGATACTGGCTATGGCTACACCTTC.